This TCR beta chain was identified during a study of T cells after yellow fever vaccination. The length of the CDR3 is 13 residues. Trimming cost V 6 bases and J 0 bases; bases outside gene matches: 4. CDR1 and CDR2 from the germline V gene are SQVTM and ANQGSEA. This clonotype was picked up many times. TCRdb independently ran MiXCR on the 5' RACE reads; one entry per CDR3 protein. This sample carries about 58,000 distinct CDR3 sequences, roughly 6.9% of them seen once, and the ten largest clones take approximately 37%. The chain links TRBV29-1 to TRBJ2-7, with 8 bases aligning to TRBD1. Sequences were derived from CD8+ T cells sorted from PBMCs, sampled on the day of the first yellow fever vaccination. The sequence was obtained from a young man who received the YFV17D yellow fever vaccine. CDR3 nucleotides: TGCAGCGTGACAGGGGTCATCTCCTACGAGCAGTACTTC. This encodes CSVTGVISYEQYF.